A single sample is the source of the 18 T cell receptor beta chains below, sequenced in a study of Graves' ophthalmopathy and Graves' hyperthyroidism. Beta-chain TCR CDR3 regions were amplified from RNA transcripts. The first-round RT-PCR employed HTBI primers together with the Qiagen OneStep RT-PCR kit. A multiplex PCR was then performed as the second round. TCRdb called the multiplex PCR reads again in MiXCR, with one record for every CDR3 protein. The data hold about 400,000 distinct CDR3 sequences, with 15% observed a single time. Sequenced input: peripheral blood. Every receptor here comes from a young woman with stable Graves' hyperthyroidism.

Only a few counts were recorded for this clonotype. The V gene is TRBV11-2, the J gene TRBJ2-7; a possible D gene is TRBD1 (6 bases). The V gene's germline CDR1 is SGHAT and CDR2 FQNNGV. V shed 0 bases and J shed 4 bases, with 10 bases lying between them. The length of the CDR3 is 14 residues. The CDR3 protein is CASSLERTAYEQYF. The CDR3 DNA reads TGTGCCAGCAGCTTAGAAAGGACAGCTTACGAGCAGTACTTC. Complete variable domain (other parts from reference TRBV11-2 and TRBJ2-7): EAGVAQSPRYKIIEKRQSVAFWCNPISGHATLYWYQQILGQGPKLLIQFQNNGVVDDSQLPKDRFSAERLKGVDSTLKIQPAKLEDSAVYLCASSLERTAYEQYFGPGTRLTVT.

This chain connects TRBV5-4 to TRBJ1-1; a weak D match, TRBD1 (6 bases). Germline lookup yields CDR1 SGHNT and CDR2 YYREEE (reference sequence). The CDR3 loop spans 17 amino acids. V was trimmed by 0 bases and J by 1 base, leaving 16 bases between them. This chain's CDR3 is CASSLAWAGAANTEAFF. The CDR3 DNA reads TGTGCCAGCAGCTTGGCCTGGGCAGGGGCTGCGAACACTGAAGCTTTCTTT.

This clonotype showed up many times. The rearrangement joins TRBV7-2 to TRBJ2-7, with D perhaps given as TRBD1 or TRBD2 (5 bases each). V was trimmed by 6 bases and J by 3 bases, leaving 12 bases between them. CDR1 SGHTA and CDR2 FQGNSA come from the germline V gene. This CDR3 spans 13 amino acids. CDR3 bases: TGTGCCAGCAGTTTAACAGGAGGCTACGAGCAGTACTTC. Translated, it gives CASSLTGGYEQYF.

Details on this clonotype: This may be a read error, as it is one base from a much larger clone. Given the absence of the conserved phenylalanine or tryptophan at the CDR3 end, a read error is likely. The DNA of the CDR3 is TGCAGTGCCCGTGTTGGGGGAGCATTGACCTACGAGCAGTACTAC. Translated, it gives CSARVGGALTYEQYY. This chain connects TRBV20-1 to TRBJ2-7; D is tentatively TRBD1 or TRBD2 (5 bases each). Looked up from germline, CDR1 is DFQATT and CDR2 is SNEGSKA (reference sequence). Trimming removed 6 bases from V and 2 bases from J, with 20 bases in between. The CDR3 extends over 15 amino acids.

The V and J genes are TRBV19 and TRBJ1-5, with D possibly TRBD1 on 6 matching bases. The germline V and J ends were trimmed by 7 bases and 2 bases, with 15 bases remaining between them. Germline assignment: CDR1 LNHDA and CDR2 SQIVND (reference sequence). This CDR3 has 15 residues. CDR3 loop: CASKLGAVGNQPQHF. CDR3 nucleotide sequence: TGTGCCAGTAAGCTGGGGGCAGTGGGCAATCAGCCCCAGCATTTT.

On this clonotype itself: Germline is not matched at one junction end, which may reflect a read error. This chain uses TRBV10-3 with TRBJ2-4; possible D gene TRBD2, 6 bases. The germline V gene encodes CDR1 ENHRY and CDR2 SYGVKD. The CDR3 is 14 amino acids. In DNA, the CDR3 is TGTGCCATCAGTGAGTCCGGGGGTGGAAACATTAAGTACTTC. Its protein is CAISESGGGNIKYF.

The chain uses TRBV6-1 and TRBJ2-4, with 9 bases matching TRBD1. The J call may be incorrect, as the DNA end agrees better with TRBJ2-1. The CDR3 has 15 residues. CDR1 MNHNS and CDR2 SASEGT come from the germline V gene. In DNA, the CDR3 is TGTGCCAGCAGTGCCCGGGACAGGGTATACAATGAGCAGTTCTTC. Translating it yields CASSARDRVYNEQFF.

This clonotype was found once. The V call is TRBV24-1, the J call TRBJ1-5; D is unclear. The germline V gene encodes CDR1 KGHDR and CDR2 SFDVKD. V lost 2 bases to trimming and J lost 0 bases, with 10 bases between them. The CDR3 loop spans 16 amino acids. The CDR3 loop is CATSDSRLTSNQPQHF. The CDR3 DNA is TGTGCCACCAGTGATTCCCGTCTGACTAGCAATCAGCCCCAGCATTTT.

In its sample, this clonotype was seen many times. The chain couples TRBV2 to TRBJ1-5; the D is unclear. The CDR3 length is 11 residues. Trimming removed 4 bases from V and 9 bases from J, with 7 bases in between. CDR1 is SNHLY, CDR2 FYNNEI, per germline. The CDR3: CASSAGGPQHF. DNA for the CDR3: TGTGCCAGCAGTGCTGGTGGGCCCCAGCATTTT. The complete variable domain, with remaining parts taken from reference TRBV2 and TRBJ1-5, reads EPEVTQTPSHQVTQMGQEVILRCVPISNHLYFYWYRQILGQKVEFLVSFYNNEISEKSEIFDDQFSVERPDGSNFTLKIRSTKLEDSAMYFCASSAGGPQHFGDGTRLSIL.

This clonotype was seen a handful of times. The rearrangement links TRBV3-1 to TRBJ1-1, with D perhaps matching TRBD1 (5 bases). CDR1 and CDR2 from the germline V gene are LGHDT and YNNKEL (reference sequence). The CDR3 loop spans 17 amino acids. V was clipped by 0 bases and J by 0 bases, with 14 bases between them. The CDR3 is CASSQDLPGLMNTEAFF. CDR3 nucleotides: TGTGCCAGCAGCCAAGATCTTCCGGGGCTGATGAACACTGAAGCTTTCTTT.

This clonotype was observed a handful of times. A much larger clone is a single base away; this may be a read error. The chain couples TRBV6-1 to TRBJ2-2, with D perhaps matching TRBD1 (7 bases). CDR1 is MNHNS and CDR2 is SASEGT in the germline V gene. This CDR3 spans 14 amino acids. CDR3 amino acids: CASSTTGRGGELLF. The CDR3 bases are TGTGCCAGCAGTACGACAGGGCGAGGCGGGGAGCTGCTTTTT.

This clonotype was counted many times. This sequence joins TRBV4-1 and TRBJ1-2; no clear D gene. CDR1 is MGHRA, CDR2 YSYEKL, per germline. V was trimmed by 0 bases and J by 2 bases, leaving 7 bases between them. The CDR3 is 14 amino acids. DNA of the CDR3: TGCGCCAGCAGCCAAGACGACAAGAACTATGGCTACACCTTC. It translates to CASSQDDKNYGYTF.

This clonotype was counted ten times or more. The J gene is TRBJ2-5, the V gene TRBV20-1, with D possibly being TRBD1 (5 bases). V was shortened by 6 bases and J by 9 bases, with 20 bases between the two germline ends. The CDR3 is 13 residues long. CDR1 and CDR2 from the germline V gene are DFQATT and SNEGSKA (reference sequence). In DNA form, the CDR3 reads TGCAGTGCCACGGAGCCCAAGGGGTTTCCCCAGTACTTC. Its translation: CSATEPKGFPQYF.

At least ten counts were recorded for this clonotype. The chain carries TRBV6-5 and TRBJ1-2; TRBD1 might be the D (6 bases). Germline CDR1 MNHEY, CDR2 SVGAGI. V lost 2 bases to trimming and J lost 4 bases, with 8 bases between them. CDR3 size: 13 residues. The DNA of the CDR3 is TGTGCCAGCAGTTACGAGACAGGCTATGGCTACACCTTC. It specifies CASSYETGYGYTF.

This clonotype was seen ten or more times. The rearrangement uses TRBV5-4 and TRBJ2-7; 9 bases fit TRBD1. The CDR3 runs 13 residues. The V and J ends lost 7 bases and 7 bases, in that order; junction bases with no gene match: 9. Germline V gives CDR1 SGHNT, CDR2 YYREEE (reference sequence). The CDR3 spells CASGKQGAREQYF. The CDR3 DNA reads as TGTGCCAGCGGAAAACAGGGGGCGAGGGAGCAGTACTTC.

This chain links TRBV9 with TRBJ2-5; TRBD1 agrees at 7 bases. Looked up from germline, CDR1 is SGDLS and CDR2 is YYNGEE. The CDR3 is 16 residues long. With V trimmed by 0 bases and J by 4 bases, 9 bases remained unmatched. Here the CDR3 DNA reads TGTGCCAGCAGCGTAGTAGAGGGGGCCCCCCCAGAGACCCAGTACTTC. This gives the protein CASSVVEGAPPETQYF.

This clonotype was counted a few times. The rearrangement joins TRBV11-1 to TRBJ2-5; 9 bases are shared with TRBD2. CDR3 size: 18 residues. The J segment lost 2 bases and the V segment lost 4 bases, leaving 14 bases of the junction unmatched. CDR1 and CDR2 (germline): SGHAT, FQDESV (reference sequence). In DNA, the CDR3 is TGTGCCAGCAGCTCGACCAGCGGGGGGATGGGGGAACAAGAGACCCAGTACTTC. Residues: CASSSTSGGMGEQETQYF.

This clonotype has ten or more counts. The chain has TRBV12-3 or TRBV12-4 and TRBJ1-2, with 8 positions matching TRBD1. The CDR3 has 14 amino acids. With 3 bases clipped from V and 8 bases from J, the junction kept 8 bases outside the gene matches. CDR3 sequence: CASSFVAGGRGYTF. The CDR3 region has the DNA TGTGCCAGCAGTTTTGTCGCAGGGGGCAGGGGCTACACCTTC.